This T cell receptor beta chain was captured in a study of cytotoxic CD8 clonotypes in ibrutinib-treated CLL. Findings and caveats of the study: Before falling back toward baseline at progression, clonality had risen at the time of ibrutinib response.

Clones were sequenced by immunoSEQ multiplex PCR, and TCRdb holds only the in-frame ones, with some missing. The profile shows 250,000 to 350,000 clones, roughly four fifths of them singletons. Looked up from germline, CDR1 is SGHAT and CDR2 is FQNNGV. V was cut by 4 bases and J by 2 bases, with 6 bases left in between. CDR3 length equals 12 residues. Comments on this clone: Antigen unknown.

This receptor was taken from a human donor with chronic lymphocytic leukemia. The sequencing used PBMCs, collected at disease progression, from a patient treated with ibrutinib. The chain recombines TRBV11-2 with TRBJ2-7; D remains ambiguous. The CDR3 DNA reads as TGTGCCAGCAGCTCACCGGCCTACGAGCAGTACTTC. As protein: CASSSPAYEQYF.